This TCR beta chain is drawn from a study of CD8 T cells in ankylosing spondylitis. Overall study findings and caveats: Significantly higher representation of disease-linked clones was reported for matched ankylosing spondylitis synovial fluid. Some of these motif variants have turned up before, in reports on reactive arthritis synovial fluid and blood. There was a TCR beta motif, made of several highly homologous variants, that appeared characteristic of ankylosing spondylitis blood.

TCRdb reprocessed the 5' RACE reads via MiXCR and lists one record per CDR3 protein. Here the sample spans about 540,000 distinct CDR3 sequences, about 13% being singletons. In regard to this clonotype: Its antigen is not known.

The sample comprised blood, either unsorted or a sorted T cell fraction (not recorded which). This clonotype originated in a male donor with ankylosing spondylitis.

The CDR3 DNA reads TGTGCCAGCAGCCCTTGGGGACAGGGGGCGAACACCGGGGAGCTGTTTTTT. As protein: CASSPWGQGANTGELFF. The chain recombines TRBV5-5 with TRBJ2-2, with TRBD1 matching over 11 bases. Germline V CDR1 and CDR2: SGHKS, YYEKEE (reference sequence). CDR3 length: 17 amino acids. V was clipped by 4 bases and J by 0 bases; unmatched bases: 5.